One sample yielded the 25 T cell receptor beta chains listed below, sequenced in a study of T-cell reconstitution after alpha-beta-depleted transplantation in children. Unique molecular identifiers were used in preparing the TCRbeta library. TCRdb independently ran MiXCR on the PCR reads; one entry per CDR3 protein. The data hold 250,000 to 300,000 distinct CDR3 sequences, with under 14% observed a single time. The sample was peripheral blood, taken 180 days after TCRalphabeta/CD19-depleted stem cell transplant. The receptors stem from a male patient aged 2-10 years who had a stem cell transplant for chronic granulomatous disease, so the T cells may come from the graft donor.

This clonotype has a count of ten or more. The chain combines TRBV5-4 with TRBJ2-1, with TRBD2 matching over 8 bases. Germline V gene data show CDR1 as SGHNT and CDR2 as YYREEE (reference sequence). J was trimmed by 0 bases and V by 0 bases; bases with no gene match: 11. CDR3 size: 19 residues. Here the CDR3 reads CASSLGAGGVSSSYNEQFF. In nucleotides, the CDR3 is TGTGCCAGCAGCTTGGGGGCGGGAGGCGTCTCGAGCTCCTACAATGAGCAGTTCTTC.

This clonotype appeared many times. J is TRBJ1-1 and V is TRBV14, with 8 positions matching TRBD1. Unmatched junction bases numbered 2, after V lost 2 bases and J lost 0 bases. This CDR3 is 15 amino acids long. Germline V gives CDR1 SGHDN, CDR2 FVKESK. The CDR3, as DNA: TGTGCCAGCAGCCAACGACAGGGGTTGAACACTGAAGCTTTCTTT. It translates to CASSQRQGLNTEAFF.

Ten or more counts support this clonotype. The chain links TRBV5-6 to TRBJ2-1; no firm D call. V was trimmed by 2 bases and J by 1 base, leaving 13 bases between them. The CDR3 loop spans 16 amino acids. CDR1 is SGHDT and CDR2 is YYEEEE in the germline V gene. The CDR3 DNA is TGTGCCAGCAGCTTTGGTCCAAGCCGATCCTACAATGAGCAGTTCTTC. This codes for CASSFGPSRSYNEQFF.

The rearrangement joins TRBV13 to TRBJ2-3, with TRBD2 matching over 10 bases. V lost 8 bases and J lost 0; bases outside the gene matches: 2. CDR3 size: 14 residues. Germline V gene lookup returns CDR1 PRHDT and CDR2 FYEKMQ (reference sequence). This chain's CDR3 is CASLTSGSTDTQYF. DNA of the CDR3: TGTGCCAGCTTGACTAGCGGGAGCACAGATACGCAGTATTTT.

Regarding this clonotype: Since a much larger clone is just one base distant, this may be a read error. The V call is TRBV20-1, the J call TRBJ2-2; D tentatively fits TRBD1 or TRBD2 (5 bases each). Germline V gives CDR1 DFQATT, CDR2 SNEGSKA (reference sequence). The CDR3 spans 17 residues. The CDR3 region has the DNA TGCTGTGCTAGCCCCTACCTGGGGACGATGAACACCGGGGAGCTGTTTTTT. Its protein is CCASPYLGTMNTGELFF.

This clonotype was detected ten times or more. The rearrangement joins TRBV2 to TRBJ2-7; D is possibly TRBD2 (6 bases). Germline loops: CDR1 SNHLY, CDR2 FYNNEI. V gave up 8 bases and J gave up 3 bases, with 8 bases separating them. The CDR3 sequence is 11 residues long. CDR3 DNA sequence: TGTGCCAGCGGAGGGAACTACGAGCAGTACTTC. It is translated as CASGGNYEQYF.

This clonotype occurred many times. The chain joins TRBV12-3 or TRBV12-4 to TRBJ1-5, with 10 bases identical to TRBD1. CDR3 length: 15 residues. V was pared by 3 bases and J by 5 bases, with 4 bases of the junction left unmatched. The CDR3 loop reads CASSFGTGVYQPQHF. The DNA of the CDR3 is TGTGCCAGCAGTTTTGGGACAGGGGTGTATCAGCCCCAGCATTTT.

This clonotype came up many times. The chain has TRBV10-3 and TRBJ2-1; D is possibly TRBD2 (5 bases). CDR3 size: 15 residues. Trimming took 6 bases from V and 3 from J, leaving 15 bases between them. Germline assignment: CDR1 ENHRY and CDR2 SYGVKD. The CDR3 sequence is CAIRPTSPLYNEQFF. The CDR3, as DNA: TGTGCCATCAGACCCACTAGTCCCCTCTACAATGAGCAGTTCTTC.

This clonotype occurred many times. The CDR3 region is CSARVFYQPQHF. In DNA, the CDR3 is TGCAGTGCTAGAGTCTTTTATCAGCCCCAGCATTTT. The rearrangement joins TRBV20-1 to TRBJ1-5; D remains ambiguous. With 1 base removed from V and 5 bases from J, the gap between germline ends came to 6 bases. Germline V gene sequence: CDR1 DFQATT, CDR2 SNEGSKA (reference sequence). CDR3 length equals 12 residues.

The V gene is TRBV15, the J gene TRBJ2-6; 8 positions match TRBD1. The CDR3 is 19 residues long. The V segment lost 5 bases and the J segment 2 bases; nucleotides outside the gene matches: 14. CDR1 LNHNV and CDR2 YYDKDF come from the germline V gene (reference sequence). CDR3: CATSQVPRTGKAGANVLTF. The CDR3 nucleotides read TGTGCCACCAGCCAAGTCCCACGGACAGGGAAAGCTGGGGCCAACGTCCTGACTTTC.

This clonotype has at least ten counts. The chain couples TRBV12-3 or TRBV12-4 to TRBJ2-2; weak D call: TRBD1 (6 bases). The V and J ends lost 7 bases and 2 bases respectively, with 14 bases between them. The CDR3 runs 15 residues. The CDR3: CASTWGHKNTGELFF. CDR3 bases: TGTGCCAGCACCTGGGGACATAAAAACACCGGGGAGCTGTTTTTT.

This clonotype was detected ten times or more. The V call is TRBV20-1, the J call TRBJ2-5; 14 nucleotides match TRBD2. Germline CDR1 is DFQATT and CDR2 is SNEGSKA (reference sequence). CDR3 length equals 15 residues. V dropped 5 bases and J dropped 5; count of bases not matched to a gene: 7. CDR3 amino acids: CSAGTSGGLGETQYF. CDR3 nucleotide sequence: TGCAGTGCTGGGACTAGCGGGGGCCTAGGGGAGACCCAGTACTTC.

In its sample, this clonotype was seen a few times. The rearrangement uses TRBV6-2 or TRBV6-3 and TRBJ2-1; TRBD2 aligns across 10 bases. Germline loops: CDR1 MNHEY, CDR2 SVGEGT. J gave up 3 bases and V 4 bases, and 6 bases lay outside the gene matches. CDR3 length equals 16 residues. The CDR3 here is CASSWILAGVYNEQFF. CDR3 in DNA: TGTGCCAGCAGTTGGATTCTAGCGGGAGTCTACAATGAGCAGTTCTTC.

This clonotype was counted at least ten times. V and J are TRBV27 and TRBJ2-1, with D perhaps TRBD2 (5 bases). Germline CDR1 MNHEY, CDR2 SMNVEV (reference sequence). This CDR3 is built from 14 residues. Trimming removed 4 bases from V and 2 bases from J, with 9 bases in between. The CDR3 DNA sequence: TGTGCCAGCAGTTACGGGGTGACCTACAATGAGCAGTTCTTC. Its protein is CASSYGVTYNEQFF.

This clonotype was counted ten times or more. This sequence joins TRBV5-1 and TRBJ1-4; 9 bases are a match to TRBD1. The V gene's germline CDR1 is SGHRS and CDR2 YFSETQ. J gave up 6 bases and V 3 bases, and 6 bases lay outside the gene matches. The CDR3 covers 15 residues. The DNA for the CDR3 is TGCGCCAGCAGCTCCGGGACAGGGTTGGATGAAAAACTGTTTTTT. This sequence encodes CASSSGTGLDEKLFF.

Turning to this clonotype: A much bigger clone sits one base away, suggesting this may be a read error. This rearrangement joins TRBV2 to TRBJ1-2; D call uncertain. Trimming took off 7 bases at V and 4 bases at J, with 16 bases between the two ends. This CDR3 has 14 residues. CDR1 and CDR2 from the germline V gene are SNHLY and FYNNEI. The CDR3 region is CASTKGSASYGYTF. Here the CDR3 DNA reads TGTGCCAGCACCAAAGGGTCAGCTAGCTATGGCTACACCTTC.

In this sample, this clonotype turned up many times. The rearrangement links TRBV7-3 to TRBJ2-1; weak D call: TRBD1 (5 bases). The germline gives CDR1 SGHTA, CDR2 FQGTGA. Trimming shortened V by 2 bases and J by 10 bases, and 9 bases separated the two germline ends. This CDR3 region has 12 residues. CDR3 in amino acids: CASSLPRQEQFF. The CDR3 DNA reads TGTGCCAGCAGCTTACCCCGACAGGAGCAGTTCTTC.

V and J are TRBV5-6 and TRBJ2-1, with 9 bases fitting TRBD2. V was clipped by 8 bases and J by 9 bases; unmatched bases: 24. The germline gives CDR1 SGHDT, CDR2 YYEEEE. CDR3 length equals 18 residues. CDR3 coding DNA: TGTGCCAGGGGCCTGGGGCAGGGGAGCAGCGGGAGGAGAAGTGAGCAGTTCTTC. Its translation is CARGLGQGSSGRRSEQFF.

Ten or more counts support this clonotype. The V gene is TRBV29-1, the J gene TRBJ2-7; D may be TRBD1 (6 bases). The CDR3 is 11 amino acids. Trimming removed 5 bases from V and 4 bases from J, with 9 bases in between. The germline CDR1 and CDR2 sequences are SQVTM and ANQGSEA. The CDR3 sequence: CSVTRGYEQYF. The DNA for the CDR3 is TGCAGCGTTACCAGGGGTTACGAGCAGTACTTC.

V gene TRBV23-1 combines with J gene TRBJ2-5; no reliable D call. TRBV23-1 counts as an open reading frame of uncertain function. This CDR3 is built from 15 residues. V was clipped by 0 bases and J by 2 bases, with 10 bases between them. The CDR3 DNA follows: TGCGCCAGCAGTCAATCTAGGCAATGTCAAGAGACCCAGTACTTC. Amino acid sequence: CASSQSRQCQETQYF.

This clonotype was seen repeatedly, ten times or more. The DNA for the CDR3 is TGCGCCAGCAGCCAAGAAGTGGGAGGGGTAGATACGCAGTATTTT. Residues: CASSQEVGGVDTQYF. The chain recombines TRBV4-1 with TRBJ2-3; 7 nucleotides match TRBD2. V trimming: 0 bases; J trimming: 5 bases; junction bases outside the gene matches: 5. Per germline, CDR1 MGHRA and CDR2 YSYEKL. This CDR3 is built from 15 residues.

This rearrangement joins TRBV28 to TRBJ2-7, with TRBD1 matching over 7 bases. CDR3 length: 14 residues. V lost 6 bases to trimming and J lost 5 bases; unmatched junction nucleotides: 10. CDR1 is MDHEN and CDR2 is SYDVKM in the germline V gene. In DNA form, the CDR3 reads TGTGCCAGCAGAACGGGACAGTTTAATGACGAGCAGTACTTC. This gives the protein CASRTGQFNDEQYF.

This clonotype was seen at least ten times. The J gene is TRBJ2-7, the V gene TRBV28; 7 bases align to TRBD1. From germline, CDR1 is MDHEN and CDR2 SYDVKM. V gave up 6 bases and J gave up 0 bases; unmatched junction bases: 5. CDR3 length: 14 residues. Written as DNA, the CDR3 is TGTGCCAGCAGAACGACAGGGTACTCCTACGAGCAGTACTTC. It is translated as CASRTTGYSYEQYF.

The chain is built from TRBV4-2 and TRBJ2-3; 9 bases align to TRBD2. Trimming removed 2 bases from V and 3 bases from J; junction bases left unmatched: 9. Germline lookup yields CDR1 LGHNA and CDR2 YNFKEQ. CDR3 size: 17 residues. CDR3: CASSQNQKRGVTDTQYF. CDR3 sequence (DNA): TGTGCCAGCAGCCAAAACCAAAAGCGGGGGGTTACAGATACGCAGTATTTT.

This clonotype was recorded at least ten times. The chain joins TRBV7-9 to TRBJ1-1; 7 bases align to TRBD1. V trimming: 5 bases; J trimming: 4 bases; junction bases outside the gene matches: 7. CDR1 and CDR2 from the germline V gene are SEHNR and FQNEAQ (reference sequence). This CDR3 region has 14 residues. The CDR3 coding sequence is TGTGCCAGCAGCGGATACACAGGGGTCACTGAAGCTTTCTTT. Its translation is CASSGYTGVTEAFF.